Sequencing of this T cell receptor beta chain was carried out in a study of T cell changes during pregnancy in multiple sclerosis. This clone was detected only once. TCRdb keeps only in-frame clones here, not all; method: immunoSEQ multiplex PCR. The repertoire holds approximately 59,000 clones, with approximately 89% as singletons. Germline CDR1 reads SGHRS; CDR2 reads YFSETQ. V shed 4 bases, J shed 0 bases, and the junction held 7 bases outside the gene matches. There are 15 residues in the CDR3. The receptor was derived from a female donor in good health, enrolled as a control in a pregnancy study. This chain uses TRBV5-1 with TRBJ2-7, with 7 bases matching TRBD1. The input for sequencing was peripheral blood, taken in the third trimester of pregnancy. This CDR3 is CASSVWTGYSYEQYF. The CDR3 nucleotides read TGCGCCAGCAGCGTATGGACAGGATACTCCTACGAGCAGTACTTC.